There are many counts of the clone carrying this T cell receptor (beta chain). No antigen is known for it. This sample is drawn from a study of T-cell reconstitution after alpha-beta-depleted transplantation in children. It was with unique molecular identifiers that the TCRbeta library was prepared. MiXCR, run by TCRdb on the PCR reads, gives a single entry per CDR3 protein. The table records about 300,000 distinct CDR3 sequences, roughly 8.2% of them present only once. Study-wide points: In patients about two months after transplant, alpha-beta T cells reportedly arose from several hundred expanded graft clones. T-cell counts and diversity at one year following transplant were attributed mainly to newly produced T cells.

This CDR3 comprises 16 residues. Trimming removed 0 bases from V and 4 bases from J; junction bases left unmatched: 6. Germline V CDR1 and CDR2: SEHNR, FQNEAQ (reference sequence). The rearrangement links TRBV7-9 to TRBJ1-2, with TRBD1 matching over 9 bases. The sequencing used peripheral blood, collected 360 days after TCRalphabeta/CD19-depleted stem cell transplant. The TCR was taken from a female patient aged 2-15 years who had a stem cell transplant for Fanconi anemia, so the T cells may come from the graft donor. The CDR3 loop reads CASSLALGQGIYGYTF. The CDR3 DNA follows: TGTGCCAGCAGCTTAGCGCTTGGACAGGGGATCTATGGCTACACCTTC.